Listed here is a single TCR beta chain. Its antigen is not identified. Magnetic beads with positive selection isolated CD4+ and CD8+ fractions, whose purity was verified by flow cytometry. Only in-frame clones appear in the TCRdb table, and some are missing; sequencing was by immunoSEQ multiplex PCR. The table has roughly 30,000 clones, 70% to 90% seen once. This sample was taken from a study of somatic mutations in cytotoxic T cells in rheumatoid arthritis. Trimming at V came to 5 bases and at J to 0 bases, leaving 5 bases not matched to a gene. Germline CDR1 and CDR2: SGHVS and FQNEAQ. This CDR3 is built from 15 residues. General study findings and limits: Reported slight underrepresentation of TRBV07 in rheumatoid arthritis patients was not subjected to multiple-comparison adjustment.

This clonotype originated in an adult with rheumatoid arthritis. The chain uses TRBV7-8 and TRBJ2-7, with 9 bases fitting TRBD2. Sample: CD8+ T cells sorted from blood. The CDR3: CASSLFSGSSYEQYF. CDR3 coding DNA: TGTGCCAGCAGCCTCTTTAGCGGGAGCTCCTACGAGCAGTACTTC. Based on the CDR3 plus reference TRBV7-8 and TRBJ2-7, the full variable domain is GAGVSQSPRYKVAKRGQDVALRCDPISGHVSLFWYQQALGQGPEFLTYFQNEAQLDKSGLPSDRFFAERPEGSVSTLKIQRTQQEDSAVYLCASSLFSGSSYEQYFGPGTRLTVT.